These 8 T cell receptor beta chains were all obtained from the same sample, sequenced in a study of graft-versus-host responses after intestinal transplantation. The table came from immunoSEQ multiplex PCR; TCRdb's copy has only in-frame clones and leaves some out. The sample contains over 45,000 clones, approximately 88% of which appear only once. Their recognized antigens are unknown. The sequences come from unstimulated CD4+ T cells sorted from spleen or lymph node cells, collected before transplant. All receptors derive from a human donor who was the organ donor for an intestinal transplant.

The gene calls are TRBV5-1 and TRBJ2-6, with 12 bases fitting TRBD1. The CDR3 extends over 19 amino acids. Germline trimming cut 5 bases from V and 3 bases from J; bases unmatched to any gene: 12. CDR1 and CDR2 (germline): SGHRS, YFSETQ. The CDR3, as DNA: TGCGCCAGCAGACGTACTCTGGGACAGGGGGCGCTTGGGGCCAACGTCCTGACTTTC. Protein product: CASRRTLGQGALGANVLTF.

The rearrangement joins TRBV5-1 to TRBJ2-4, with D possibly TRBD1 on 5 matching bases. This CDR3 is built from 16 residues. Germline V gene lookup returns CDR1 SGHRS and CDR2 YFSETQ. The V gene lost 4 bases and the J gene lost 0 bases, with 14 bases spanning the gap. This CDR3 is CASSVQGLLAKNIQYF. In DNA, the CDR3 is TGCGCCAGCAGCGTTCAGGGTTTGCTAGCCAAAAACATTCAGTACTTC. Full variable domain (missing parts from reference TRBV5-1 and TRBJ2-4): KAGVTQTPRYLIKTRGQQVTLSCSPISGHRSVSWYQQTPGQGLQFLFEYFSETQRNKGNFPGRFSGRQFSNSRSEMNVSTLELGDSALYLCASSVQGLLAKNIQYFGAGTRLSVL.

The CDR3 bases are TGTGCCAGCAGCTTAGATTTCGGGACAGGGGGTATCAATGAGCAGTTCTTC. This codes for CASSLDFGTGGINEQFF. The chain combines TRBV11-2 with TRBJ2-1, with 11 bases matching TRBD1. From germline, CDR1 is SGHAT and CDR2 FQNNGV. Trimming cost V 0 bases and J 6 bases; bases outside gene matches: 7. This CDR3 contains 17 residues.

The chain employs TRBV29-1 and TRBJ2-7, with TRBD1 identical over 12 bases. This CDR3 is 14 amino acids long. In germline, CDR1 is SQVTM, CDR2 ANQGSEA. V shed 7 bases, J shed 1 base, and the junction held 5 bases outside the gene matches. DNA for the CDR3: TGCAGCGCCGCGGGACAGGGGGCATCCTACGAGCAGTACTTC. Amino acid sequence: CSAAGQGASYEQYF.

The J gene is TRBJ2-7, the V gene TRBV5-5, with D maybe TRBD1 (5 bases). The CDR3 extends over 13 amino acids. The germline V and J ends were trimmed by 2 bases and 3 bases, with 9 bases remaining between them. The germline V gene has CDR1 SGHKS and CDR2 YYEKEE (reference sequence). The DNA for the CDR3 is TGTGCCAGCAGCTTTGAGCAGGGCTACGAGCAGTACTTC. Encoded protein: CASSFEQGYEQYF.

CDR3 sequence: CASRPGTGKETQYF. In DNA form, the CDR3 reads TGTGCCAGCAGACCCGGGACAGGGAAGGAGACCCAGTACTTC. V usage is TRBV6-6 and J usage is TRBJ2-5, with 9 positions matching TRBD1. V dropped 6 bases and J dropped 5; count of bases not matched to a gene: 7. The CDR3 covers 14 residues. Germline values: CDR1 MNHNY, CDR2 SVGAGI (reference sequence).

The V call is TRBV21-1, the J call TRBJ2-7; the D call of TRBD1 is as the table states it, not checked on the DNA. TRBV21-1 is annotated as a pseudogene. The CDR3 sequence is 13 residues long. CDR3 sequence (DNA): TGTGCCAGCAGCTCCAGGCCTACCTACGAGCAGTACTTC. It is translated as CASSSRPTYEQYF.

The table lists this clone with a count of one. The chain couples TRBV7-3 to TRBJ2-1; D may be TRBD1 (6 bases). Trimming left V 5 bases short and J 7 bases short, with 18 bases between. Germline V gene sequence: CDR1 SGHTA, CDR2 FQGTGA. The CDR3 is 15 amino acids. CDR3 coding DNA: TGTGCCAGCAGCCCGGGCCAGGGGTATCGGAATGAGCAGTTCTTC. Protein sequence: CASSPGQGYRNEQFF. Combining the CDR3 with reference TRBV7-3 and TRBJ2-1 gives the whole variable domain GAGVSQTPSNKVTEKGKYVELRCDPISGHTALYWYRQSLGQGPEFLIYFQGTGAADDSGLPNDRFFAVRPEGSVSTLKIQRTERGDSAVYLCASSPGQGYRNEQFFGPGTRLTVL.